This T cell receptor (beta chain) was identified during a study of T cell responses to AZD1222 COVID-19 vaccine. Data came from immunoSEQ multiplex PCR; TCRdb stores just in-frame clones and leaves some out. Altogether some 140,000 clones are present, approximately 87% being singletons, with the ten largest covering roughly 5%. This sample comprised peripheral blood, obtained on day 0 of MenACWY control vaccination. The receptor comes from an adult in good health.

CDR3 region: CASSLRTGYEKLFF. In nucleotides, the CDR3 is TGTGCCAGCAGTTTAAGGACAGGCTATGAAAAACTGTTTTTT. J is TRBJ1-4 and V is TRBV28; 7 bases agree with TRBD1. CDR1 MDHEN and CDR2 SYDVKM come from the germline V gene. The CDR3 sequence is 14 residues long. V lost 2 bases and J lost 6; bases outside the gene matches: 3.